This entry describes one T cell receptor beta chain. Its antigen is undetermined. Mismatch with germline at one junction end may stem from a read error. These data originate in a study of tumor-infiltrating lymphocytes in primary liver carcinoma. Study-wide results and caveats: Only about 8-25% of top clones appeared in all five tumor regions. Tumors reached a significantly greater top-250-clone fraction than blood did (p = 0.039).

With a constant-region primer, TCR beta cDNA was made from approximately 520 ng of total RNA. ARM-PCR, slightly modified, supplied the TCR beta libraries through three nested multiplex PCR rounds. Use of TRBV1-TRBV30 forward primers with a C-beta reverse primer characterized the first two PCR rounds, which lasted about 10 cycles each. TCRdb re-called the multiplex PCR reads through MiXCR, storing one row per CDR3 protein. The table lists 65,000 to 80,000 distinct CDR3 sequences, roughly two thirds of them singletons. Bulk tissue was left unsorted, and RNA and DNA were co-extracted from about 19-30 mg of it. Patients carried chronic HBV infection without prior treatment. Every tumor contributed samples taken at five separate regions. Germline CDR1 and CDR2: MNHNS and SASEGT. The CDR3 is made up of 13 amino acids.

The clonotype comes from a man aged 35 to 55 with primary liver carcinoma and hepatitis B virus infection. Material: liver tumor tissue from sampling region 4. Subset specified: tumor region T4, right-lateral pole. V usage is TRBV6-1 and J usage is TRBJ2-1, with 8 positions matching TRBD2. CDR3 nucleotide sequence: TGTGTCAGCAGTGAATACGGGAGGGAGGGCTCTTTCTTC. Translation: CVSSEYGREGSFF.